This T cell receptor beta chain was observed in a study of technical replicates of blood from a few donors. Sequencing used immunoSEQ multiplex PCR; TCRdb keeps in-frame clones, though not all of them. The sample has about 100,000 clones, about 95% seen once. CDR1 is SGDLS, CDR2 YYNGEE, per germline. This CDR3 contains 14 residues. V was clipped by 3 bases and J by 0 bases, with 10 bases between them. This clone was seen just once. Sequencing was performed on T cells isolated from PBMCs. The genes are TRBV9 and TRBJ2-7; D is undetermined. The sequence came from a human donor in good health. The CDR3 spells CASSGLEFSYEQYF. In DNA, the CDR3 is TGTGCCAGCAGCGGATTAGAGTTCTCCTACGAGCAGTACTTC.